This TCR beta chain was sequenced in a study of cytomegalovirus exposure and HLA in healthy donors. Unmatched junction bases numbered 6, after V lost 7 bases and J lost 4 bases. The CDR3 covers 14 residues. Germline loops: CDR1 SNHLY, CDR2 FYNNEI. As concerns this clone: The antigen is unknown.

The primer mix had 60 Vbeta and 13 Jbeta primers. Sequenced by immunoSEQ multiplex PCR; TCRdb stores in-frame clones only, minus some. The sample shows some 95,000 clones, roughly 76% of them seen only once. Study findings and constraints: Within a later analysis, the majority of CMV-associated TCR beta chains appeared HLA-restricted.

This sequence was found in a female donor in good health and CMV-seronegative. Sequenced material: PBMCs. This sequence joins TRBV2 and TRBJ1-2, with 10 nucleotides matching TRBD1. CDR3 sequence reads: CASIPGQGSYGYTF. Here the CDR3 DNA reads TGTGCCAGCATCCCGGGACAGGGGTCCTATGGCTACACCTTC.